This TCR beta chain was found in a study of T cell responses to AZD1222 COVID-19 vaccine. The V and J ends lost 5 bases and 0 bases respectively, with 13 bases between them. From germline, CDR1 is SEHNR and CDR2 FQNEAQ (reference sequence). The CDR3 is 15 amino acids. This table comes from immunoSEQ multiplex PCR, and its TCRdb copy is limited to in-frame clones, with some not included. Among over 95,000 clones listed, nearly 90% were seen once. The sequence was collected from an adult in good health. The chain couples TRBV7-9 to TRBJ1-1, with D uncertain. The sequenced sample was peripheral blood, obtained on day 0 of AZD1222 vaccination. The DNA for the CDR3 is TGTGCCAGCAGCGCGCCACAGCAATTGAACACTGAAGCTTTCTTT. Its translation is CASSAPQQLNTEAFF.